A single sample gave rise to the 29 T cell receptor beta chains below, sequenced in a study of blood T cells in healthy people across ages. It was with a sample-barcoded 5' primer and a J-beta primer mix that a second PCR of roughly 6 to 12 cycles was run. MiXCR, applied by TCRdb to the 5' RACE reads, yields one record per CDR3 protein. This sample yields 1,800,000 or so distinct CDR3 sequences, of which 35% to 50% are seen a single time; more than 20% belongs to the top ten. What was sequenced was blood. The receptors were sampled from a human donor in good health.

The rearrangement joins TRBV3-1 to TRBJ2-1, with 10 bases lining up with TRBD2. V gave up 4 bases and J gave up 7 bases; unmatched junction bases: 7. There are 15 residues in the CDR3. The germline gives CDR1 LGHDT, CDR2 YNNKEL (reference sequence). The CDR3 sequence is CASSPRAGGQNEQFF. The CDR3, as DNA: TGTGCCAGCAGCCCCCGAGCGGGGGGGCAAAATGAGCAGTTCTTC.

The rearrangement links TRBV28 to TRBJ2-3, with D unresolved. This CDR3 comprises 14 residues. V was pared by 7 bases and J by 1 base, with 12 bases between. CDR1 and CDR2 from the germline V gene are MDHEN and SYDVKM. The CDR3 loop reads CASTPRGGTDTQYF. CDR3 sequence (DNA): TGTGCCAGCACCCCCAGAGGTGGCACAGATACGCAGTATTTT.

This clonotype was counted once. The V gene is TRBV4-3, the J gene TRBJ1-1; no reliable D call. With 1 base removed from V and 8 bases from J, the gap between germline ends came to 14 bases. From germline, CDR1 is LGHNA and CDR2 YSLEER. The CDR3 consists of 14 residues. The chain's CDR3 is CASSQVQVSVEAFF. The CDR3 region has the DNA TGCGCCAGCAGCCAAGTTCAAGTTTCAGTAGAAGCTTTCTTT.

A few counts support this clonotype. The CDR3 nucleotides are TGTGCCACCAGTTCCTCCGGAAGTTGGGGAACCTACAATGAGCAGTTCTTC. Translation gives CATSSSGSWGTYNEQFF. The J gene is TRBJ2-1, the V gene TRBV24-1; D is unclear. CDR3 size: 17 residues. Per germline, CDR1 KGHDR and CDR2 SFDVKD. V lost 6 bases and J lost 2, with 19 bases in between.

The chain carries TRBV15 and TRBJ1-5, with a possible D match to TRBD1 (5 bases). The V end lost 0 bases, the J end lost 7 bases, and 13 bases lay between the germline ends. Germline CDR1 reads LNHNV; CDR2 reads YYDKDF (reference sequence). CDR3 length equals 15 residues. The CDR3 reads CATSRDQGGWQPQHF. The CDR3 coding sequence is TGTGCCACCAGCAGAGATCAGGGTGGTTGGCAGCCCCAGCATTTT.

This clonotype was found a few times. This chain connects TRBV6-1 to TRBJ2-1; D remains unclear. CDR1 MNHNS and CDR2 SASEGT come from the germline V gene. The CDR3 covers 16 residues. The germline V and J ends were trimmed by 6 bases and 0 bases, with 15 bases remaining between them. The CDR3 nucleotides are TGTGCCAGCAGGGGCCCGATCCAAAGCTCCTACAATGAGCAGTTCTTC. Amino acids: CASRGPIQSSYNEQFF.

This chain links TRBV21-1 with TRBJ2-5. TRBV21-1 is classified as a pseudogene. The length of the CDR3 is 13 residues. This CDR3 reads CASSKHRKETQYF. In DNA form, the CDR3 reads TGTGCCAGCAGCAAACACAGAAAAGAGACCCAGTACTTC.

The sample holds a few counts of this clonotype. This chain uses TRBV7-2 with TRBJ2-5; 12 bases map to TRBD2. J was trimmed by 6 bases and V by 5 bases; bases with no gene match: 13. CDR3 size: 17 residues. CDR1 and CDR2 (germline): SGHTA, FQGNSA. CDR3 region: CASSEGASGGAGKTQYF. CDR3 DNA sequence: TGTGCCAGCAGCGAAGGGGCTAGCGGGGGGGCCGGGAAGACCCAGTACTTC.

This chain joins TRBV9 and TRBJ1-1; D remains ambiguous. Per the germline V gene, CDR1 is SGDLS and CDR2 is YYNGEE. This CDR3 region has 15 residues. V shed 0 bases and J shed 5 bases, with 14 bases lying between them. The CDR3 DNA is TGTGCCAGCAGCGTAGACGAGGGCCCAGTTACTGAAGCTTTCTTT. This translates into CASSVDEGPVTEAFF.

Regarding this clonotype: One end of the junction does not line up with germline, which may come from a read error. The chain has TRBV12-3 or TRBV12-4 and TRBJ2-3; possible D gene TRBD1, 6 bases. This CDR3 is 16 amino acids long. CDR3 sequence: CASSSTGPASTDMQYF. The CDR3 nucleotides read TGTGCCAGCAGTTCGACAGGACCCGCTAGTACAGATATGCAGTATTTT.

The rearrangement joins TRBV27 to TRBJ2-5, with D maybe TRBD2 (5 bases). V gave up 3 bases and J gave up 2 bases, with 13 bases separating them. Per the germline V gene, CDR1 is MNHEY and CDR2 is SMNVEV (reference sequence). The CDR3 runs 15 residues. CDR3 DNA: TGTGCCAGCAGTTTTTCAACTAGTGGGCAAGAGACCCAGTACTTC. As protein: CASSFSTSGQETQYF.

Regarding this clonotype: With a much larger clone just one base away, this may be a read error. The V call is TRBV12-3 or TRBV12-4, the J call TRBJ2-7, with a tentative D call TRBD2 (5 bases). There are 11 residues in the CDR3. CDR3 sequence reads: CAGSPGVEQYF. CDR3 in DNA: TGTGCCGGCAGTCCCGGGGTTGAGCAGTACTTC.

This chain links TRBV11-3 with TRBJ2-3; a possible D gene is TRBD1 (5 bases). This CDR3 region has 14 residues. Germline lookup yields CDR1 SGHNT and CDR2 YENEEA. V lost 5 bases, J lost 6 bases, and 15 bases lay in between. The CDR3 bases are TGTGCCAGCAGCACCCGGACACTCTCTGATACGCAGTATTTT. Translated, it gives CASSTRTLSDTQYF.

This chain joins TRBV12-5 and TRBJ1-1; 10 positions agree with TRBD1. J lost 3 bases, V lost 5 bases, and 6 bases had no gene match. The germline V gene has CDR1 LGHNT and CDR2 FRNRAP. The CDR3 runs to 15 residues. CDR3 nucleotides: TGTGCTAGTGGTCCCCGGACAGGGGGGGACACTGAAGCTTTCTTT. Protein sequence: CASGPRTGGDTEAFF.

In this sample, this clonotype turned up a few times. Compared with germline, one end of the junction differs, possibly owing to a read error. V and J are TRBV7-7 and TRBJ2-5, with D perhaps given as TRBD1 or TRBD2 (5 bases each). Germline V gene data show CDR1 as SSHAT and CDR2 as FNYEAQ (reference sequence). The CDR3 is 13 residues long. For the CDR3, the DNA is TGTGCTAGCAGCTTCGGGACGAGTGAGACCCAGTACTTC. Its translation is CASSFGTSETQYF.

This clonotype was observed a single time. The chain couples TRBV7-2 to TRBJ2-2, with 8 bases aligning to TRBD1. CDR3 length: 14 residues. CDR1 and CDR2 (germline): SGHTA, FQGNSA. J lost 5 bases, V lost 10 bases, and 9 bases had no gene match. The CDR3 spells CATEDRTGTGELFF. In nucleotides, the CDR3 is TGTGCCACCGAAGATCGGACAGGGACCGGGGAGCTGTTTTTT.

V gene TRBV20-1 combines with J gene TRBJ2-7; D uncertain. Germline assignment: CDR1 DFQATT and CDR2 SNEGSKA (reference sequence). The CDR3 covers 15 residues. Between the trimmed V and J ends, which lost 1 base and 2 bases, there was a span of 15 bases. CDR3 DNA: TGCAGTGCTAGAGGATCCGCCGGGCAGGCCTACGAGCAGTACTTC. The encoded protein is CSARGSAGQAYEQYF.

Of note for this clonotype: A junction boundary mismatches the germline segment, possibly from a read error. The V gene is TRBV11-2, the J gene TRBJ2-3; D gene uncertain. The CDR3 extends over 15 amino acids. The germline CDR1 and CDR2 sequences are SGHAT and FQNNGV. The CDR3 DNA reads TGTGCCAGCAGCTTAGGTGGGCCCCCCCGAGATGCGCAGTATTTT. Its protein product is CASSLGGPPRDAQYF.

The sample holds a few counts of this clonotype. The V gene is TRBV12-3 or TRBV12-4, the J gene TRBJ1-2, with D possibly matching TRBD1 (6 bases). This CDR3 is built from 15 residues. Trimming stripped 5 bases from V and 5 bases from J, with 18 bases between. CDR3 in DNA: TGTGCCAGCAGTCCCCGAAGGACAGCCAGTTATGGCTACACCTTC. It translates to CASSPRRTASYGYTF.

The chain has TRBV7-2 and TRBJ1-2; possible D gene TRBD1, 5 bases. With 0 bases removed from V and 4 bases from J, the gap between germline ends came to 18 bases. CDR1 is SGHTA and CDR2 is FQGNSA in the germline V gene. This CDR3 has 17 residues. CDR3: CASSLALDGTACYGYTF. CDR3 nucleotides: TGTGCCAGCAGCTTAGCGCTAGATGGGACTGCGTGCTATGGCTACACCTTC.

The chain couples TRBV6-2 or TRBV6-3 to TRBJ1-2, with 7 bases fitting TRBD1. V was clipped by 7 bases and J by 6 bases; unmatched bases: 11. The CDR3 contains 14 residues. CDR1 MNHEY and CDR2 SVGEGT come from the germline V gene. CDR3 residues: CASTASTGVNGYTF. The CDR3 bases are TGTGCCAGCACCGCTTCCACAGGGGTCAATGGCTACACCTTC.

The V gene is TRBV5-1, the J gene TRBJ1-4; tentatively, D is TRBD1 (6 bases). In germline, CDR1 is SGHRS, CDR2 YFSETQ. This CDR3 region has 13 residues. Trimming removed 2 bases from V and 8 bases from J, with 10 bases in between. The CDR3 sequence is CASSLSTGEKLFF. In DNA form, the CDR3 reads TGCGCCAGCAGCTTAAGTACAGGGGAAAAACTGTTTTTT.

J is TRBJ2-3 and V is TRBV24-1; D not certain. V was shortened by 2 bases and J by 0 bases, with 5 bases between the two germline ends. The CDR3 has 14 residues. Germline CDR1 KGHDR, CDR2 SFDVKD. CDR3 amino acids: CATSDYQSTDTQYF. The CDR3 nucleotides are TGTGCCACCAGTGATTATCAGAGCACAGATACGCAGTATTTT.

The V and J genes are TRBV20-1 and TRBJ1-6, with TRBD1 matching over 7 bases. The length of the CDR3 is 13 residues. The V and J ends lost 1 base and 10 bases, in that order; junction bases with no gene match: 4. Per germline, CDR1 DFQATT and CDR2 SNEGSKA (reference sequence). The CDR3 loop reads CSARGDSMSPLHF. In nucleotides, the CDR3 is TGCAGTGCTAGAGGGGACAGTATGTCACCCCTCCACTTT.

In this sample, this clonotype turned up a few times. The rearrangement links TRBV6-2 or TRBV6-3 to TRBJ2-7; D possibly corresponds to TRBD2 (5 bases). Germline loops: CDR1 MNHEY, CDR2 SVGEGT. Trimming took off 4 bases at V and 0 bases at J, with 10 bases between the two ends. The CDR3 runs to 14 residues. The DNA for the CDR3 is TGTGCCAGCAGTTTCCCAGACTACTCCTACGAGCAGTACTTC. It translates to CASSFPDYSYEQYF.

The V call is TRBV28, the J call TRBJ1-2; no clear D gene. This CDR3 is built from 13 residues. Trimming cost V 3 bases and J 4 bases, with 9 bases left between them. CDR1 and CDR2 (germline): MDHEN, SYDVKM. The DNA of the CDR3 is TGTGCCAGCAGTTTCACAGAGATCTATGGCTACACCTTC. Translation gives CASSFTEIYGYTF.

V is TRBV20-1 and J is TRBJ2-7; D is unresolved. Germline values: CDR1 DFQATT, CDR2 SNEGSKA (reference sequence). This CDR3 is built from 13 residues. V gave up 3 bases and J gave up 0 bases, with 9 bases separating them. In DNA, the CDR3 is TGCAGTGCTAGCTCCGACAACTCCTACGAGCAGTACTTC. Its translation is CSASSDNSYEQYF.

Notes on this clonotype: This CDR3 is missing its conserved last phenylalanine or tryptophan, likely due to a read error. The CDR3 protein is CASSQERTRTDTQYL. CDR3 sequence (DNA): TGCGCCAGCAGCCAAGAGAGGACGAGGACAGATACGCAGTATTTG. This chain connects TRBV4-1 to TRBJ2-3, with D hard to call. CDR1 is MGHRA and CDR2 is YSYEKL in the germline V gene. Deletions cut 0 bases from V and 3 bases from J, with 10 bases between. The CDR3 sequence is 15 residues long.

The chain uses TRBV27 and TRBJ1-1; D is unresolved. The germline V gene encodes CDR1 MNHEY and CDR2 SMNVEV (reference sequence). With 5 bases removed from V and 8 bases from J, the gap between germline ends came to 15 bases. The length of the CDR3 is 13 residues. This CDR3 reads CASSGYPTGEAFF. The CDR3 DNA sequence: TGTGCCAGCAGTGGTTATCCAACGGGAGAAGCTTTCTTT.